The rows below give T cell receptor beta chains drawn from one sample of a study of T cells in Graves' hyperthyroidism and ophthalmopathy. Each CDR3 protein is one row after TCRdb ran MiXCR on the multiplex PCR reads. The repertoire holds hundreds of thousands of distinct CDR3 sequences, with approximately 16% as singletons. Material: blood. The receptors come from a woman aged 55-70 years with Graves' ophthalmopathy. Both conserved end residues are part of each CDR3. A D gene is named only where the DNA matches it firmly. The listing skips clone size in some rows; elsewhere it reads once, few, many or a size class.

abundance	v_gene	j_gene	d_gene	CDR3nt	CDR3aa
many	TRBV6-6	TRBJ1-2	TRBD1	TGTGCCAGCAGTTACTTAAGGACAGGGGGAGGCTATGGCTACACCTTC	CASSYLRTGGGYGYTF
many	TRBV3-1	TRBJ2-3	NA	TGTGCCAGCAGCCCCACTTCAGATACGCAGTATTTT	CASSPTSDTQYF
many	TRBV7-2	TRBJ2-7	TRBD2	TGTGCCAGCAGTGAACCGGGACTAGCGGGCCCACCCCACTACGAGCAGTACTTC	CASSEPGLAGPPHYEQYF
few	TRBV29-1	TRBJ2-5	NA	TGCAGCGTTGATGAGACTTATCGGGGGCAAGAGACCCAGTACTTC	CSVDETYRGQETQYF
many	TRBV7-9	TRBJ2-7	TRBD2	TGTGCCAGCAGAAGGGGACTAGCGGGAGAACGGTACGAGCAGTACTTC	CASRRGLAGERYEQYF
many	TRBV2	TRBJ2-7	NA	TGTGCCAGCAGTGTTGTAAGCGGCTACGAGCAGTACTTC	CASSVVSGYEQYF
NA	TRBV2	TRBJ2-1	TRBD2	TGTGCCACCGGGGGGGTTAGGACCCGTGCCGCTGAGCAGTTCTTC	CATGGVRTRAAEQFF
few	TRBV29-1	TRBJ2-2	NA	TGCAGCGTTGGCGGTACAGCGAACACCGGGGAGCTGTTTTTT	CSVGGTANTGELFF
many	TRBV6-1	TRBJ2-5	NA	TGTGCCAGCAGTGAACGGTCAGCCCCTGATCGAGAGACCCAGTACTTC	CASSERSAPDRETQYF
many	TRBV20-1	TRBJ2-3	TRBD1	TGCAGTGCTTTTAAATCAGGGGGCCGCGGGGATACGCAGTATTTT	CSAFKSGGRGDTQYF
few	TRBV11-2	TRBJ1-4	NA	TGTGCCAGCAGCTCCCAGGTGGGGGTAGGGGAAAAACTGTTTTTT	CASSSQVGVGEKLFF
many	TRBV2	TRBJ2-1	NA	TGTGCCAGCAGTCTCCTTCGGGGTACCTACAATGAGCAGTTCTTC	CASSLLRGTYNEQFF
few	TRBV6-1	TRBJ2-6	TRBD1	TGTGCCAGCAGTGCCACAGGGGGAACTGGGGCCAACGTCCTGACTTTC	CASSATGGTGANVLTF
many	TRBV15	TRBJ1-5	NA	TGTGCCACCAGCAGAGCGCGGGGGCAGGGAGGTCAGCCCCAGCATTTT	CATSRARGQGGQPQHF
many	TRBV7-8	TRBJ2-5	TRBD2	TGTGCCAGCAGCTTAGCCCGACTAGCGGGAGTAATTGAGACCCAGTACTTC	CASSLARLAGVIETQYF
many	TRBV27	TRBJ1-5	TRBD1	TGTGCCAGCAGTGTACAGGGGGGCAATCAGCCCCAGCATTTT	CASSVQGGNQPQHF
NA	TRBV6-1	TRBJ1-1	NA	TGTGCCAGCAGTGAAGCTCGACGGTCGGCCACTGAAGCTTTCTTT	CASSEARRSATEAFF
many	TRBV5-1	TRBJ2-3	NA	TGCGCCAGCAGCTTGGTGTCAGTCACAGATACGCAGTATTTT	CASSLVSVTDTQYF
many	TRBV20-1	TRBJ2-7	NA	TGCAGTGCTAGAACATACGGACAGCCGGGATACGAGCAGTACTTC	CSARTYGQPGYEQYF
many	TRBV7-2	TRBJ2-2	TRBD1	TGTGCCAGCAGCCGGGACAGGGGGGTCACCGGGGAGCTGTTTTTT	CASSRDRGVTGELFF
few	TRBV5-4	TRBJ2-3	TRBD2	TGTGCCAGCAGCCGGAGCGGGAGGGAGACAGATACGCAGTATTTT	CASSRSGRETDTQYF
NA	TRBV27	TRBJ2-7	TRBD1	TGTGCCAGCACCGGGACAGGATTTGGCGAGCAGTACTTC	CASTGTGFGEQYF
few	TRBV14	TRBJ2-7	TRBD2	TGTGCCAGCAGCCAAACTCTAGCGGCCTCCTACGAGCAGTACTTC	CASSQTLAASYEQYF
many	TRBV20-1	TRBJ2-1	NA	TGCAGTGCCACAGGGACTTACAATGAGCAGTTCTTC	CSATGTYNEQFF
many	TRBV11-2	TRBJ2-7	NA	TGTGCCAGCAGCTCCCACAGGGTACCCTACGAGCAGTACTTC	CASSSHRVPYEQYF
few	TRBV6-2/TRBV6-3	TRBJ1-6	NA	TGTGCCAGCAATAAAGGGGATTCACCCCTCCACTTT	CASNKGDSPLHF
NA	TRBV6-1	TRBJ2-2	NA	TGTGCCAGCAGGGGGAGTCCAGGGTCGGTCGGGGAGCTGTTTTTT	CASRGSPGSVGELFF
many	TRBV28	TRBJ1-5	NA	TGTGCCAGCAGTCCAGGGACAATCAATCAGCCCCAGCATTTT	CASSPGTINQPQHF
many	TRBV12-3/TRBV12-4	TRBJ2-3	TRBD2	TGTGCCAGCAGCTCCGATCTAGCGGGCCCACCAGATACGCAGTATTTT	CASSSDLAGPPDTQYF
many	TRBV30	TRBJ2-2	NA	TGTGCCTGGAGGATAGGAGGGGGAACCGGGGAGCTGTTTTTT	CAWRIGGGTGELFF
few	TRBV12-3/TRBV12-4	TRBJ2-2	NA	TGTGCCAGTGAGGCACCCAATGCCGGGGAGCTGTTTTTT	CASEAPNAGELFF
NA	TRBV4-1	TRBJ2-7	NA	TGCGCCAGCAGCTACAGGGAGGGATACGAGCAGTACTTC	CASSYREGYEQYF
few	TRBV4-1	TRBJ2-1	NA	TGCGCCAGCAGCCTCGAGTTCGGGCAATACAATGAGCAGTTCTTC	CASSLEFGQYNEQFF
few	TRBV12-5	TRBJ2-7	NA	TGTGCTAGTGGTTTCGGAGGGGTTCACTCCTACGAGCAGTACTTC	CASGFGGVHSYEQYF
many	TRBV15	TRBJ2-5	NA	TGTGCCACCAGCAGAGATCGGTGGGAGACCCAGTACTTC	CATSRDRWETQYF
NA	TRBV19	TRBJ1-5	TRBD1	TGTGCCAGTAGTAAGGACAGGGTTGTACAGCCCCAGCATTTT	CASSKDRVVQPQHF
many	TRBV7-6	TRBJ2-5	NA	TGTGCCAGCAGCTTTACAGGACAAGAGACCCAGTACTTC	CASSFTGQETQYF
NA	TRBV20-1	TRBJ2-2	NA	TGCAGTGCCCAACCGACCGTGAACACCGGGGAGCTGTTTTTT	CSAQPTVNTGELFF
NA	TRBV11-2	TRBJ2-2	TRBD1	TGTGCCAGCAGCACAAGGACAGGGGCGAACACCGGGGAGCTGTTTTTT	CASSTRTGANTGELFF
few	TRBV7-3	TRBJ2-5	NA	TGTGCCAGCAGCTTAGGCCCCTCTCTGACCCTATCGGAGACCCAGTACTTC	CASSLGPSLTLSETQYF
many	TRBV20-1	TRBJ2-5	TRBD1	TGCAGTGCACAGGGGCCGGGACAGGCTCAAGAGACCCAGTACTTC	CSAQGPGQAQETQYF
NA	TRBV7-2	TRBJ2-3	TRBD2	TGTGCCAGCAGCTTCCTGGGACTAGCGGGAGGGACAGATACGCAGTATTTT	CASSFLGLAGGTDTQYF
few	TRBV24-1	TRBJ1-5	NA	TGTGCCACCAGTGCTAAACTCCGGGACCCCCATCAGCCCCAGCATTTT	CATSAKLRDPHQPQHF
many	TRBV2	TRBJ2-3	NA	TGTGCCGTCATTGCGCGGGCGGGCACAGATACGCAGTATTTT	CAVIARAGTDTQYF
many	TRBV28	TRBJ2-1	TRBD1	TGTGCCAGCAGTAACCGGGACAGCTACAATGAGCAGTTCTTC	CASSNRDSYNEQFF
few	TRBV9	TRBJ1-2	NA	TGTGCCAGCAGCCCCAGCGGCGGCCCTGGCTACACCTTC	CASSPSGGPGYTF
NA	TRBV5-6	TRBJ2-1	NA	TGTGCCAGCAGCTTAAGTCAGGGCTCCTACAATGAGCAGTTCTTC	CASSLSQGSYNEQFF
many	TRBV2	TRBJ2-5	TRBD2	TGTGCCAGCACCCCGAGTAGCGGGAGTAAGACCCAGTACTTC	CASTPSSGSKTQYF
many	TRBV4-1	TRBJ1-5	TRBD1	TGCGCCAGCAGCCACGACAGGGGACAGCCCCAGCATTTT	CASSHDRGQPQHF
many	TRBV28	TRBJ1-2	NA	TGTGCCAGCAGTTTATCGGGTACGGGAAGGAACTATGGCTACACCTTC	CASSLSGTGRNYGYTF
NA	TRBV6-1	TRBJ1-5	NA	TGTGCCAGCAGTGCCGGGACTCTTAATCAGCCCCAGCATTTT	CASSAGTLNQPQHF
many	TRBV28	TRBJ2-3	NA	TGTGCCAGCAGTTTAGGAGGGTGGACAGATACGCAGTATTTT	CASSLGGWTDTQYF
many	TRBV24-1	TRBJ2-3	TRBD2	TGTGCCACCAGTGACCCCCCCGGGACTAGCGGGAGAAGGGCAGATACGCAGTATTTT	CATSDPPGTSGRRADTQYF
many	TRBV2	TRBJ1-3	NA	TGTGCCAGCAGTGTCGCCTGGGGCACCATATATTTT	CASSVAWGTIYF
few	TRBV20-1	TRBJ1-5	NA	TGCAGTGCTAGGTTTAGCAATCAGCCCCAGCATTTT	CSARFSNQPQHF
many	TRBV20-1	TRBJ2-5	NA	TGCAGTGCTAGGGACCCCGTAGAGACCCAGTACTTC	CSARDPVETQYF
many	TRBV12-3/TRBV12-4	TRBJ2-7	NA	TGTGCCAGCAGGGGCCCCTGGACTGCCTGGTACGAGCAGTACTTC	CASRGPWTAWYEQYF
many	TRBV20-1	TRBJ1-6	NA	TGCAGTGCTAGAGGGGAGGTATCACCCCTCCACTTT	CSARGEVSPLHF
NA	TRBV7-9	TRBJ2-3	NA	TGTGCCAGCACCGAGGGGTCTCATCGCACAGATACGCAGTATTTT	CASTEGSHRTDTQYF
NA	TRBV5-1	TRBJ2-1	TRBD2	TGCGCCAGCAGCTCGGGACTAGCGGTGAACAATGAGCAGTTCTTC	CASSSGLAVNNEQFF